This TCR beta chain is from a study of beta chain features in type 1 diabetes. All of the isolated RNA was reverse transcribed, so expressed TCRB transcripts were sequenced. Repertoires were generated with immunoSEQ multiplex PCR, while TCRdb's copy carries only in-frame clones and drops some. The sample has hundreds of thousands of clones, roughly an eighth seen once. This clone was observed a few times. The antigen remains undetermined. Study findings and constraints: In all four CD4+ subsets, TCRB CDR3 length was significantly, moderately reduced in type 1 diabetes.

Between the trimmed V and J ends, which lost 5 bases and 0 bases, there was a span of 19 bases. CDR3 size: 17 residues. Germline assignment: CDR1 SEHNR and CDR2 FQNEAQ (reference sequence). The sample consisted of naive CD4+ T cells from blood. The gene calls are TRBV7-9 and TRBJ1-1; possible D gene TRBD1, 5 bases. The TCR was taken from a man younger than 35 with type 1 diabetes. The CDR3 DNA reads as TGTGCCAGCAGCCTCCTATTCGCCAGGGCCTTGAACACTGAAGCTTTCTTT. It is translated as CASSLLFARALNTEAFF.